This TCR beta chain originates from a study of blood T cell repertoires in COVID-19. After removal of 4 bases from V and 5 bases from J, the junction contained 10 bases not matched to a gene. The germline gives CDR1 SGHNT, CDR2 YYREEE (reference sequence). This CDR3 is 17 amino acids long. TCRdb's table, derived via immunoSEQ multiplex PCR, lists solely in-frame clones and lacks some. The repertoire holds 350,000 or so clones, with approximately 88% as singletons. The chain joins TRBV5-4 to TRBJ2-3; 13 bases fit TRBD2. The source of this sequence is a woman aged 25 to 39 with COVID-19, enrolled during active disease. The sample consisted of peripheral blood. CDR3 protein: CASSLGGLAGVGDTQYF. The CDR3 bases are TGTGCCAGCAGCCTTGGCGGACTAGCGGGGGTCGGAGATACGCAGTATTTT.